The following is a T cell receptor beta chain sequence with its context. No cognate antigen has been identified for it. No much larger clone exists at a distance of one base, and base qualities are not known. TCRB CDR3 regions were amplified from about 2 ug genomic DNA, or all available DNA if less, using the immunoSEQ assay. The multiplex PCR employed 60 forward primers targeting TCR V beta segments and 13 reverse primers targeting J beta segments. To estimate the number of reads per starting template, synthetic control templates were added to each sample at limiting dilution. Reads of 87 bp were generated by sequencing on the Illumina HiSeq System. For the original study's pipeline: PCR and sequencing errors were removed by merging closely related sequences with a nearest neighbor algorithm. TCR overlap was measured as the percentage of unique tumor TCR beta sequences that were also present in the peripheral blood of the same patient. TCRdb obtained this table from immuneACCESS and retained in-frame rearrangements with V and J assigned. These tables miss some clones; where compared with another copy, unresolved V genes account for less than half of the shortfall, and the remainder is unexplained. V, J and clone size are those of that table, while D and trimming were read from the DNA. For this sample the table gives just under 85,000 clones, of which approximately 90% were detected only once. The ten largest clones take up 3.2% of the sample.

Patients were selected on the basis of adequate residual fresh-frozen tumor tissue and more than two years of available survival data. None of the glioblastoma patients carried an isocitrate dehydrogenase mutation, although molecular status otherwise varied. PBMC were collected before vaccination, two weeks after the third vaccination, and at tumor progression if progression occurred. The Qiagen DNeasy Blood extraction Kit was used to extract genomic DNA. The data originate from a study of glioma-infiltrating T cells after dendritic cell vaccination listed by TCRdb under 2016. In the study overall: A cohort of approximately 15 glioblastoma patients from Phase I and II dendritic cell vaccination trials was included, of whom 9 were newly diagnosed and 6 had recurrent disease. Between 2003 and 2012, the patients were given dendritic cell vaccination pulsed with autologous tumor lysate. The vaccine consisted of monocyte-derived dendritic cells cultured less than 9 days with IL-4 and GM-CSF, then pulsed overnight with autologous tumor lysate. Each patient was given three intradermal dendritic cell vaccine injections, spaced two weeks apart, in the arm below the axilla. In glioblastoma patients vaccinated with dendritic cells, deep sequencing of TCR beta CDR3 regions served to measure the amount of tumor-infiltrating lymphocytes and to compare repertoires between tumor and blood. TCR sequencing metrics, including TIL content and tumor-blood repertoire overlap, were correlated with survival after dendritic cell vaccination. What the study reported, not specific to this receptor: The TCR overlap response model with three groups was called speculative and said to need prospective validation. The cohort was small and heterogeneous, with few patients having full blood and tumor sets and even fewer initial-recurrent tumor pairs. TCR clonality showed no direct relationship with survival, which suggests that a diverse polyclonal response may matter. After dendritic cell vaccination, a higher estimated pretreatment TIL content predicted longer time to progression and longer overall survival.

The germline V gene provides CDR1 SGHRS and CDR2 YFSETQ. From its cysteine to its phenylalanine, the CDR3 spans 14 amino acids. This entry keeps only the CDR3 DNA: 42 bases, framed from base 1. From V the trimming removes 5 bases and from J it removes 10 bases, while the gene matches leave 8 bases of the junction unaccounted for. Sequenced here: blood, sampled before dendritic cell vaccination. The clonotype was recovered from a human donor with glioblastoma. This chain joins TRBV5-1 to TRBJ1-6; the junction holds 8 bases that match TRBD1. The nucleotides read TGCGCCAGCAGGGCCGGACAGGGTGACTCACCCCTCCACTTT. It is translated as CASRAGQGDSPLHF.